The 10 T cell receptor beta chains presented below share a single source sample, sequenced in a study of a mutant IDH1 vaccine in newly diagnosed glioma. This table comes from immunoSEQ multiplex PCR, and its TCRdb copy is limited to in-frame clones, with some not included. The table shows tens of thousands of clones, with more than 80% occurring only once. Their antigens are not known. This sample's time point: week 35, safety follow-up. What each vaccine dose contained was 300 ug of mutant IDH1 20-mer peptide, accompanied by topical imiquimod. The sample here was PBMCs, taken from a glioma patient whose treatment included an IDH1 peptide vaccine. The receptor set was obtained from a man aged 35-49 years with glioma.

The chain employs TRBV2 and TRBJ2-7; 7 bases agree with TRBD1. This CDR3 region has 17 residues. J gave up 4 bases and V 2 bases, and 14 bases lay outside the gene matches. Germline V gene data show CDR1 as SNHLY and CDR2 as FYNNEI. CDR3 sequence reads: CASSEIHHRDSTYEQYF. As DNA, the CDR3 is TGTGCCAGCAGTGAAATCCACCACCGGGACAGCACTTACGAGCAGTACTTC.

The genes are TRBV5-1 and TRBJ1-1; D remains unclear. The germline V gene encodes CDR1 SGHRS and CDR2 YFSETQ. The CDR3 is 14 residues long. With 4 bases removed from V and 8 bases from J, the gap between germline ends came to 18 bases. The CDR3 protein is CASSQTLSFGEAFF. Written as DNA, the CDR3 is TGCGCCAGCAGCCAAACCTTGTCCTTTGGGGAAGCTTTCTTT.

This chain links TRBV7-8 with TRBJ2-3, with TRBD2 identical over 11 bases. The CDR3 runs 15 residues. V trimming: 2 bases; J trimming: 6 bases; junction bases outside the gene matches: 4. CDR1 is SGHVS and CDR2 is FQNEAQ in the germline V gene. The CDR3 nucleotides read TGTGCCAGCAGCTTACTAGCGGGGGGAAGGGATACGCAGTATTTT. Protein: CASSLLAGGRDTQYF.

The chain links TRBV9 to TRBJ1-2, with D possibly TRBD1 on 5 matching bases. The length of the CDR3 is 16 residues. V lost 0 bases to trimming and J lost 0 bases, with 12 bases between them. The germline V gene encodes CDR1 SGDLS and CDR2 YYNGEE. The CDR3, as DNA: TGTGCCAGCAGCGTAGGTGACAGACTCACTAACTATGGCTACACCTTC. Residues: CASSVGDRLTNYGYTF.

This chain connects TRBV4-2 to TRBJ2-1; no firm D call. The CDR3 contains 19 residues. V was clipped by 0 bases and J by 7 bases, with 25 bases between them. Germline V gene lookup returns CDR1 LGHNA and CDR2 YNFKEQ. This CDR3 reads CASSQDLWSAAPGDNEQFF. The CDR3, as DNA: TGTGCCAGCAGCCAAGATCTCTGGTCGGCGGCCCCTGGTGATAATGAGCAGTTCTTC.

The chain is built from TRBV6-4 and TRBJ2-7; 8 nucleotides agree with TRBD1. V lost 6 bases and J lost 3; bases outside the gene matches: 13. This CDR3 has 16 residues. The germline V gene has CDR1 MRHNA and CDR2 SNTAGT. The CDR3 protein is CASSADGWTGIYEQYF. The CDR3 DNA follows: TGTGCCAGCAGCGCGGATGGTTGGACAGGGATCTACGAGCAGTACTTC.

J is TRBJ2-7 and V is TRBV9; 8 nucleotides agree with TRBD1. With V trimmed by 3 bases and J by 0 bases, 8 bases remained unmatched. Germline CDR1 SGDLS, CDR2 YYNGEE. This CDR3 has 16 residues. The chain's CDR3 is CASSGGGRGLSYEQYF. CDR3 nucleotides: TGTGCCAGCAGCGGTGGGGGCAGGGGGCTCTCCTACGAGCAGTACTTC.

J is TRBJ2-1 and V is TRBV29-1; possibly TRBD2 for D (6 bases). V shed 4 bases and J shed 4 bases, with 14 bases lying between them. The CDR3 contains 14 residues. Germline V gives CDR1 SQVTM, CDR2 ANQGSEA. CDR3 amino acids: CSVAQRAGYNEQFF. The CDR3, as DNA: TGCAGCGTTGCCCAGCGGGCGGGTTACAATGAGCAGTTCTTC.

The chain joins TRBV6-5 to TRBJ2-1, with a tentative D call TRBD1 (5 bases). With 0 bases removed from V and 5 bases from J, the gap between germline ends came to 5 bases. The CDR3 has 13 residues. The germline gives CDR1 MNHEY, CDR2 SVGAGI. The CDR3 bases are TGTGCCAGCAGTTACTCGACAGACAATGAGCAGTTCTTC. Translating gives CASSYSTDNEQFF.

This clone is a singleton in its sample. The J gene is TRBJ1-1, the V gene TRBV5-5; maybe TRBD1 (6 bases). The V end lost 0 bases, the J end lost 1 base, and 10 bases lay between the germline ends. The V gene's germline CDR1 is SGHKS and CDR2 YYEKEE (reference sequence). The CDR3 length is 15 residues. The CDR3 spells CASSLVPGENTEAFF. In DNA, the CDR3 is TGTGCCAGCAGCTTGGTTCCAGGGGAGAACACTGAAGCTTTCTTT.